This is a list of T cell receptor beta chains from one sample in a study of cytomegalovirus exposure and HLA in healthy donors. Clones were sequenced by immunoSEQ multiplex PCR, and TCRdb holds only the in-frame ones, with some missing. The repertoire holds 110,000 to 150,000 clones, approximately 80% seen once, with 4.5% to 5.5% in the top ten. Sequenced material: PBMCs. These receptors originate from a man in his forties in good health and CMV-seronegative. Each CDR3 is given with its conserved first and last residue. The order of the fields is J gene, V gene, D gene, clone size, CDR3 DNA, CDR3 protein. D genes are given only for firm matches. Clone size is given for some rows only: seen once, a few or many times, or a class if the clone is expanded.

>TRBJ2-7|TRBV19|.|once
TGTGCCAGTTCCACTGACAGCGTCAGCTCCTACGAGCAGTACTTC
CASSTDSVSSYEQYF
>TRBJ2-7|TRBV4-1|TRBD2|.
TGCGCCAGCAGCCGAATGACTAGCGGGGGGACTTACGAGCAGTACTTC
CASSRMTSGGTYEQYF
>TRBJ2-7|TRBV19|TRBD2|.
TGTGCCAGTAGTTCGCAAAGAGCGGGGGCATCTCCTAGCCACGAGCAGTACTTC
CASSSQRAGASPSHEQYF
>TRBJ1-2|TRBV5-1|TRBD1|.
TGCGCCAGCAGCTGGACACAGGGGAGAGATGGCTACACCTTC
CASSWTQGRDGYTF
>TRBJ2-1|TRBV5-1|.|.
TGCGCCAGCAGCCAACCGAGTATCGGCGGAGGGACCTACAATGAGCAGTTCTTC
CASSQPSIGGGTYNEQFF
>TRBJ2-7|TRBV5-1|.|.
TGCGCCAGCAGCGGGGCAGGAGCCATCTACGAGCAGTACTTC
CASSGAGAIYEQYF
>TRBJ2-1|TRBV5-1|TRBD2|.
TGCGCCAGCAGCCCGATCCAGGGTAGCGGGGCCGGATCCTACAATGAGCAGTTCTTC
CASSPIQGSGAGSYNEQFF
>TRBJ2-1|TRBV7-9|.|.
TGTGCCAGTCGGGTAGGGGAAGGAAATGAGCAGTTCTTC
CASRVGEGNEQFF
>TRBJ1-2|TRBV4-1|TRBD1|once
TGCGCCAGCAGCCATACCCGGGACAGGGGCAACTATGGCTACACCTTC
CASSHTRDRGNYGYTF
>TRBJ2-2|TRBV9|TRBD2|.
TGTGCCAGCAGCGTAGGTCCGGGGGGGGACACCGGGGAGCTGTTTTTT
CASSVGPGGDTGELFF
>TRBJ2-7|TRBV27|.|.
TGTGCCAGCAGTTACGGGTCCACCTACGAGCAGTACTTC
CASSYGSTYEQYF
>TRBJ2-5|TRBV2|TRBD1|.
TGTGCCAGCAGCGCGGGGACAGGGGGGGGCCAGTACTTC
CASSAGTGGGQYF
>TRBJ2-5|TRBV4-2|TRBD1|.
TGTGCCAGCAGCCAATTGGACAGGCCCCAAGAGACCCAGTACTTC
CASSQLDRPQETQYF
>TRBJ2-5|TRBV7-9|TRBD2|few
TGTGCCAGCAGCTTCCTAGCGGGAGGGGGAGAGACCCAGTACTTC
CASSFLAGGGETQYF
>TRBJ1-2|TRBV18|.|.
TGTGCCAGCTCACCACCTGAGAGGGTGGGATACACCTTC
CASSPPERVGYTF
>TRBJ2-3|TRBV18|TRBD2|.
TGTGCCAGCTCACCATTACACCGGCGGGGGGCAGATACGCAGTATTTT
CASSPLHRRGADTQYF
>TRBJ1-2|TRBV6-1|.|.
TGTGCCAGCAACGGAGGCTATGGCTACACCTTC
CASNGGYGYTF
>TRBJ1-2|TRBV28|TRBD1|.
TGTGCCAGCCTCGACAGGGTCTATGGCTACACCTTC
CASLDRVYGYTF
>TRBJ2-6|TRBV5-6|TRBD1|.
TGTGCCAGCAGCATAAGACAGGGGGTCCCTGGGGCCAACGTCCTGACTTTC
CASSIRQGVPGANVLTF
>TRBJ2-3|TRBV10-3|TRBD2|.
TGTGCCATCAGCCCCGGGGCTAGCGGGGATATGGATACGCAGTATTTT
CAISPGASGDMDTQYF
>TRBJ1-4|TRBV18|.|once
TGTGCCAGCTCACCTGGCACGAAGGAGGAAAAACTGTTTTTT
CASSPGTKEEKLFF
>TRBJ1-3|TRBV30|.|.
TGTGCCTGGAACAGGGCCGGAAACACCATATATTTT
CAWNRAGNTIYF
>TRBJ1-6|TRBV4-3|.|.
TGCGCCAGCAGCCAAGACTGGCAGGGGAGTTCACCCCTCCACTTT
CASSQDWQGSSPLHF
>TRBJ1-1|TRBV27|.|.
TGTGCCAGCAGTTTATCGGTAGCCTTGAACACTGAAGCTTTCTTT
CASSLSVALNTEAFF
>TRBJ1-2|TRBV6-5|TRBD1|few
TGTGCCAGCAGAATGACAGGGATGCATGGCTACACCTTC
CASRMTGMHGYTF
>TRBJ1-2|TRBV25-1|TRBD1|.
TGTGCCAGCAGTGGTTTACAGGGGTCAGTGGGCTACACCTTC
CASSGLQGSVGYTF
>TRBJ1-1|TRBV18|.|.
TGTGCCAGCTCACCAAGGCCAGGGGACACTGAAGCTTTCTTT
CASSPRPGDTEAFF
>TRBJ2-7|TRBV6-5|.|.
TGTGCCAGCAGTTACCGGGACAATCTCTACGAGCAGTACTTC
CASSYRDNLYEQYF
>TRBJ2-7|TRBV15|.|.
TGTGCCACCGGGTACCGGTCAGGCTACGAGCAGTACTTC
CATGYRSGYEQYF
>TRBJ2-2|TRBV6-1|.|.
TGTGCCAGCAGCATCGGGACTTTAAACACCGGGGAGCTGTTTTTT
CASSIGTLNTGELFF
>TRBJ1-2|TRBV27|.|.
TGTGCCAGCAGGCCGCGCCGGCAGGGGAACTATGGCTACACCTTC
CASRPRRQGNYGYTF
>TRBJ1-5|TRBV28|TRBD1|.
TGTGCCAGCAGTTTTCTGGGGACAGGGGATCAGCCCCAGCATTTT
CASSFLGTGDQPQHF
>TRBJ2-1|TRBV25-1|.|once
TGTGCCAGCAGTCCGACCCAGGCATCGGATTATCAGTTCTTC
CASSPTQASDYQFF
>TRBJ2-7|TRBV27|TRBD1|.
TGTGCCAGCAGTTTATCCCTAGGACAGGCAAACTCCTACGAGCAGTACTTC
CASSLSLGQANSYEQYF
>TRBJ2-7|TRBV2|.|.
TGTGCCAGCACTACAGTCTCCTACGAGCAGTACTTC
CASTTVSYEQYF
>TRBJ1-4|TRBV4-3|.|.
TGCGCCAGCAGCCATATCCCCACAGCAACTAATGAAAAACTGTTTTTT
CASSHIPTATNEKLFF
>TRBJ2-7|TRBV28|TRBD2|.
TGTGCCAGCAGTGTAGCGGGTTCCTCCTACGAGCAGTACTTC
CASSVAGSSYEQYF
>TRBJ1-6|TRBV4-3|TRBD1|.
TGCGCCAGCAGCCAATCCGGGACAGGGGATTCACCCCTCCACTTT
CASSQSGTGDSPLHF
>TRBJ1-5|TRBV6-1|.|.
TGTGCCAGCCCTTCCGGCAGGGTCAATCAGCCCCAGCATTTT
CASPSGRVNQPQHF
>TRBJ2-5|TRBV6-5|TRBD1|.
TGTGCCAGCAGTTCGCCACAGGGGCGAGAGACCCAGTACTTC
CASSSPQGRETQYF
>TRBJ1-1|TRBV13|TRBD1|few
TGTGCCAGCAGCTTCGGGACAGGGGGCAGGACTGAAGCTTTCTTT
CASSFGTGGRTEAFF
>TRBJ1-4|TRBV9|.|.
TGTGCCAGCAGTGAAGACACCACTAATGAAAAACTGTTTTTT
CASSEDTTNEKLFF
>TRBJ1-1|TRBV27|.|.
TGTGCCAGCAGGAGGACAGCGAACACTGAAGCTTTCTTT
CASRRTANTEAFF
>TRBJ2-5|TRBV5-1|TRBD1|.
TGCGCCAGCAGCTCCAGGGACAGGGTGGTTTTTGCAGAGCAGTACTTC
CASSSRDRVVFAEQYF
>TRBJ2-7|TRBV2|TRBD2|few
TGTGCCAGTCGCCCGGGCGGGGGGGGCGCCGACGAGCAGTACTTC
CASRPGGGGADEQYF
>TRBJ2-7|TRBV18|TRBD1|once
TGTGCCAGCTCTGGATACGGGACAGGGAACGAGCAGTACTTC
CASSGYGTGNEQYF
>TRBJ2-3|TRBV19|.|.
TGTGCCAGTAGTATAGGTTGGTCGGGAGATACGCAGTATTTT
CASSIGWSGDTQYF
>TRBJ2-5|TRBV29-1|.|.
TGCAGCGTTGGGTTAGCTCAAGAGACCCAGTACTTC
CSVGLAQETQYF